This passage covers 3 T cell receptor beta chains from one sample sequenced in a study of early T cells in non-severe SARS-CoV-2 infection (dated by TCRdb to about 2021). The library was made by 5' RACE. These reads were obtained on a NextSeq 500. TCRdb took the public reads, trimmed them with fastp at Q25, ran MiXCR for clone calling and kept in-frame beta chains. All rows with the same CDR3 protein become a single entry with the most common DNA and genes. The sample yields 50,000 to 70,000 distinct CDR3 sequences; roughly an eighth were counted once. 1.3% to 1.5% of the sample is held by the ten biggest clonotypes. The sequenced sample was whole blood. The receptors were gathered from an adult who was a healthcare worker with PCR-confirmed SARS-CoV-2 infection or an uninfected control (not recorded which).

On this clonotype: A much larger clone lies a single base off, so this may be a read error. The chain has TRBV20-1 and TRBJ2-7; no firm D call. There are 14 residues in the CDR3. Per germline, CDR1 DFQATT and CDR2 SNEGSKA (reference sequence). CDR3 DNA: TGCAGTGCTGGAGATCCCGTTACCTCCTACGAGCAGTACTTC. Amino acid sequence: CSAGDPVTSYEQYF.

The genes are TRBV7-2 and TRBJ2-1; D might be TRBD1 or TRBD2, each matching 6 bases. This CDR3 is built from 15 residues. Germline lookup yields CDR1 SGHTA and CDR2 FQGNSA. The V end was cut by 5 bases, the J end by 9 bases, with 20 bases between. CDR3 nucleotides: TGTGCCAGCAGCCCATATCCTCGAGGGGGAGGTGAGCAGTTCTTC. This translates into CASSPYPRGGGEQFF.

This clonotype was detected ten times or more. The chain carries TRBV2 and TRBJ2-2, with 8 bases that match TRBD2. Trimming removed 8 bases from V and 5 bases from J; junction bases left unmatched: 7. Germline V gives CDR1 SNHLY, CDR2 FYNNEI. The CDR3 is 14 residues long. CDR3 in DNA: TGTGCCAGCCACGGGAGGGGCGAGACCGGGGAGCTGTTTTTT. This encodes CASHGRGETGELFF.